These T cell receptor beta chains were read from a single sample in a study of metastatic and nonmetastatic thyroid tumors. TCRdb reassembled clones from the PCR reads with MiXCR. This repertoire shows 20,000 to 25,000 clones, about 14% found once; its top ten account for roughly 15%. Source material: tumor tissue. The receptors derive from a female donor with papillary thyroid cancer or a benign thyroid nodule (not recorded which). Some clones in this sample may be carry-over from other donors' samples. CDR3s include the opening cysteine and the closing phenylalanine or tryptophan. Each record gives: D gene, clone size, J gene, V gene, CDR3 protein, CDR3 DNA. D genes are given only for firm matches. Not every row has a clone size; where given, it reads once, few, many or a size class.

>.|medium-sized|TRBJ1-5|TRBV6-1
CASSESGTLQPQHF
TGTGCCAGCAGTGAAAGCGGGACACTTCAGCCCCAGCATTTT
>TRBD1|medium-sized|TRBJ2-2|TRBV12-3/TRBV12-4
CASSLTGGSMPGELFF
TGTGCCAGCAGTTTGACAGGGGGCTCTATGCCCGGGGAGCTGTTTTTT
>.|many|TRBJ1-3|TRBV9
CASSVESSGNTIYF
TGTGCCAGCAGCGTAGAAAGCTCTGGAAACACCATATATTTT
>.|.|TRBJ1-5|TRBV9
CASGGGKGNQPQHF
TGTGCCAGCGGGGGTGGGAAAGGGAATCAGCCCCAGCATTTT
>.|many|TRBJ2-2|TRBV11-1
CASSPPGAHDTGELFF
TGTGCCAGCAGCCCCCCGGGGGCGCATGACACCGGGGAGCTGTTTTTT
>.|few|TRBJ2-7|TRBV6-5
CASSYSETTSYEQYF
TGTGCCAGCAGTTACTCGGAGACTACCTCCTACGAGCAGTACTTC
>.|many|TRBJ2-7|TRBV20-1
CSAMIGGTKYEQYF
TGCAGTGCTATGATCGGGGGGACAAAATACGAGCAGTACTTC
>.|medium-sized|TRBJ2-7|TRBV6-1
CASKQIGYEQYF
TGTGCCAGCAAACAAATCGGCTACGAGCAGTACTTC
>TRBD2|many|TRBJ2-2|TRBV24-1
CATSDTPGLAGGRNTGELFF
TGTGCCACCAGTGACACACCGGGACTAGCGGGGGGGCGAAACACCGGGGAGCTGTTTTTT
>.|medium-sized|TRBJ2-7|TRBV4-1
CASSQDQRVRYEQYF
TGCGCCAGCAGCCAAGATCAGCGGGTCCGCTACGAGCAGTACTTC
>TRBD1|.|TRBJ1-3|TRBV27
CASSFTGGDTIYF
TGTGCCAGCAGTTTCACAGGGGGAGACACCATATATTTT
>.|many|TRBJ1-3|TRBV11-2
CASSFPAERNTIYF
TGTGCCAGCAGCTTTCCTGCTGAGCGAAACACCATATATTTT
>.|many|TRBJ2-7|TRBV9
CASSVSGNSYEQYF
TGTGCCAGCAGCGTATCAGGTAATTCCTACGAGCAGTACTTC
>.|once|TRBJ2-4|TRBV20-1
CSAGKAKNIQYF
TGCAGTGCCGGAAAAGCCAAAAACATTCAGTACTTC